These 24 T cell receptor beta chains originate from one sample sequenced in a study of blood T cells in healthy people across ages. Combining a sample-barcoded 5' primer with a J-beta primer mix, a second PCR ran for roughly 6 to 12 cycles. One entry per CDR3 protein results from TCRdb running MiXCR on the 5' RACE reads. The sample holds about 1.4 million distinct CDR3 sequences, around 55% seen once. Sequenced material: blood. The receptors come from a young man in good health.

This clonotype has only one observation. The chain links TRBV3-1 to TRBJ1-1; no clear D. There are 13 residues in the CDR3. Germline CDR1 and CDR2: LGHDT and YNNKEL (reference sequence). Trimming left V 4 bases short and J 6 bases short, with 12 bases between. This CDR3 reads CASSRSVLSEAFF. The CDR3 region has the DNA TGTGCCAGCAGCCGGTCGGTTCTCTCTGAAGCTTTCTTT. Supplemented by reference TRBV3-1 and TRBJ1-1, the full variable domain reads DTAVSQTPKYLVTQMGNDKSIKCEQNLGHDTMYWYKQDSKKFLKIMFSYNNKELIINETVPNRFSPKSPDKAHLNLHINSLELGDSAVYFCASSRSVLSEAFFGQGTRLTVV.

This clonotype has a handful of counts. CDR3 loop: CSAPTGRETQYF. In nucleotides, the CDR3 is TGCAGTGCTCCTACAGGGCGAGAGACCCAGTACTTC. V is TRBV20-1 and J is TRBJ2-5; perhaps TRBD1 as D (6 bases). The CDR3 consists of 12 residues. Between the trimmed V and J ends, which lost 5 bases and 4 bases, there was a span of 11 bases. Germline CDR1 is DFQATT and CDR2 is SNEGSKA (reference sequence).

This clonotype occurred a few times. This sequence joins TRBV2 and TRBJ1-4; D is undetermined. The CDR3 is made up of 12 amino acids. The V gene's germline CDR1 is SNHLY and CDR2 FYNNEI. Between the trimmed V and J ends, which lost 5 bases and 8 bases, there was a span of 9 bases. The DNA for the CDR3 is TGTGCCAGCAGTCCCTTTGGGGAAAAACTGTTTTTT. Encoded protein: CASSPFGEKLFF.

J is TRBJ2-5 and V is TRBV25-1, with D possibly called TRBD1 or TRBD2 (5 bases each). The CDR3 is 15 amino acids. CDR1 MGHDK and CDR2 SYGVNS come from the germline V gene. The V end was cut by 7 bases, the J end by 3 bases, with 18 bases between. The CDR3 DNA follows: TGTGCCAGCAATCCCGTGGGACCTGGAGAAGAGACCCAGTACTTC. This gives the protein CASNPVGPGEETQYF.

In the case of this clonotype: An end of the junction does not agree with germline; a read error may underlie this. This chain links TRBV20-1 with TRBJ2-3; no reliable D call. The CDR3 is 14 residues long. CDR1 is DFQATT, CDR2 SNEGSKA, per germline (reference sequence). The CDR3 here is CSAILGLRTDTQYF. The CDR3 nucleotides read TGCAGTGCTATCCTGGGGTTACGTACAGACACGCAGTATTTT.

V gene TRBV4-1 combines with J gene TRBJ2-1; 7 bases fit TRBD2. Germline CDR1 reads MGHRA; CDR2 reads YSYEKL. The V gene end was trimmed by 4 bases and the J gene end by 15 bases; junction bases not matched to a gene: 18. The CDR3 is made up of 15 amino acids. The CDR3 protein is CASSPQAASGHLGFF. In nucleotides, the CDR3 is TGCGCCAGCAGCCCGCAAGCGGCTAGCGGACATCTGGGGTTCTTC.

This rearrangement joins TRBV28 to TRBJ1-5; D might be TRBD1 (5 bases). Germline CDR1 is MDHEN and CDR2 is SYDVKM. CDR3 length: 12 amino acids. Trimming removed 7 bases from V and 5 bases from J, with 9 bases in between. For the CDR3, the DNA is TGTGCCAGCACCCAGGGACATCAGCCCCAGCATTTT. This translates into CASTQGHQPQHF.

Only a few counts were recorded for this clonotype. V gene TRBV27 combines with J gene TRBJ1-2, with 7 nucleotides matching TRBD1. CDR1 and CDR2 (germline): MNHEY, SMNVEV (reference sequence). Trimming removed 3 bases from V and 4 bases from J; junction bases left unmatched: 8. This CDR3 is 15 amino acids long. As DNA, the CDR3 is TGTGCCAGCAGTTTTAGCAGGGGGGATTCCTATGGCTACACCTTC. This codes for CASSFSRGDSYGYTF.

This clonotype occurred a few times. The J gene is TRBJ2-4, the V gene TRBV9; D may be TRBD2 (7 bases). This CDR3 region has 17 residues. The germline V and J ends were trimmed by 3 bases and 1 base, with 17 bases remaining between them. Germline V gene sequence: CDR1 SGDLS, CDR2 YYNGEE. The CDR3 here is CASSEKGGGMAKNIQYF. The CDR3 bases are TGTGCCAGCAGCGAGAAGGGGGGAGGGATGGCCAAAAACATTCAGTACTTC.

This clonotype was detected only once. The chain has TRBV18 and TRBJ1-2, with D hard to call. Trimming took 4 bases from V and 4 from J, leaving 16 bases between them. Looked up from germline, CDR1 is KGHSH and CDR2 is LQKENI. The CDR3 totals 15 residues. CDR3: CASSLEEGIGYGYTF. The CDR3 coding sequence is TGTGCCAGCTCACTTGAGGAGGGCATCGGCTATGGCTACACCTTC.

V usage is TRBV5-5 and J usage is TRBJ1-6; D perhaps matches TRBD1 (6 bases). There are 15 residues in the CDR3. V was trimmed by 0 bases and J by 10 bases, leaving 14 bases between them. Germline V gives CDR1 SGHKS, CDR2 YYEKEE (reference sequence). The CDR3 sequence: CASSLGGAGDSPLHF. CDR3 coding DNA: TGTGCCAGCAGCTTGGGTGGGGCAGGGGACTCACCCCTCCACTTT.

The chain employs TRBV25-1 and TRBJ2-1; 7 nucleotides agree with TRBD2. The CDR3 has 18 amino acids. With V trimmed by 4 bases and J by 0 bases, 12 bases remained unmatched. Germline CDR1 and CDR2: MGHDK and SYGVNS. CDR3 region: CASSGLGVGEGSYNEQFF. The CDR3 DNA sequence: TGTGCCAGCAGTGGCCTCGGGGTAGGGGAGGGCTCCTACAATGAGCAGTTCTTC. Full variable domain (rest looked up from reference TRBV25-1 and TRBJ2-1): EADIYQTPRYLVIGTGKKITLECSQTMGHDKMYWYQQDPGMELHLIHYSYGVNSTEKGDLSSESTVSRIRTEHFPLTLESARPSHTSQYLCASSGLGVGEGSYNEQFFGPGTRLTVL.

This clonotype was recorded at least ten times. The rearrangement uses TRBV20-1 and TRBJ2-3; the D call may be TRBD1 or TRBD2 (5 bases each). CDR1 and CDR2 (germline): DFQATT, SNEGSKA (reference sequence). The length of the CDR3 is 16 residues. The V gene lost 3 bases and the J gene lost 7 bases, with 23 bases spanning the gap. The CDR3 nucleotides read TGCAGTGCTAGGGCGCCGGGGACCCCGGTACCTAATACGCAGTATTTT. Its protein is CSARAPGTPVPNTQYF.

The V gene is TRBV6-6, the J gene TRBJ2-5; no definite D call. The CDR3 totals 11 residues. Germline V gene data show CDR1 as MNHNY and CDR2 as SVGAGI (reference sequence). Trimming shortened V by 8 bases and J by 11 bases, and 15 bases separated the two germline ends. The CDR3 loop reads CASFTGNEQYF. The CDR3 DNA reads TGTGCCAGCTTCACCGGAAATGAGCAGTACTTC.

This clonotype came up a few times. The germline gene is not matched at one end of the junction; a read error may be the cause. This chain links TRBV7-9 with TRBJ1-2; D is unclear. Germline assignment: CDR1 SEHNR and CDR2 FQNEAQ (reference sequence). The CDR3 runs 12 residues. The CDR3 nucleotides are TGTGCCAGCAGCCTGGGTGACTATGGCTGCACCTTC. This encodes CASSLGDYGCTF.

The chain links TRBV7-8 to TRBJ2-7; D is perhaps TRBD2 (6 bases). The germline V gene has CDR1 SGHVS and CDR2 FQNEAQ. There are 14 residues in the CDR3. Trimming took off 4 bases at V and 2 bases at J, with 12 bases between the two ends. CDR3 coding DNA: TGTGCCAGCAGCTACCCCGGACTAACCTACGAGCAGTACTTC. The encoded protein is CASSYPGLTYEQYF.

This rearrangement joins TRBV3-1 to TRBJ2-4, with 8 bases aligning to TRBD1. V gave up 3 bases and J gave up 13 bases; unmatched junction bases: 5. In germline, CDR1 is LGHDT, CDR2 YNNKEL (reference sequence). The CDR3 is made up of 12 amino acids. The DNA for the CDR3 is TGTGCCAGCAGCCATTCAGGGGGCGGGCAGTACTTC. Translated: CASSHSGGGQYF.

The chain joins TRBV20-1 to TRBJ2-1; 11 bases map to TRBD2. The germline V gene encodes CDR1 DFQATT and CDR2 SNEGSKA (reference sequence). The CDR3 totals 14 residues. CDR3 nucleotides: TGCAGCGTCCTTAGCGGGGGGGTCTACAATGAGCAGTTCTTC. Its translation is CSVLSGGVYNEQFF.

The rearrangement joins TRBV6-6 to TRBJ1-6; no clear D gene. Germline CDR1 reads MNHNY; CDR2 reads SVGAGI (reference sequence). The CDR3 runs 16 residues. Between the trimmed V and J ends, which lost 7 bases and 0 bases, there was a span of 13 bases. CDR3 sequence (DNA): TGTGCCAGCACCCTGGACGGGAGCTCCTATAATTCACCCCTCCACTTT. Its translation is CASTLDGSSYNSPLHF.

The chain has TRBV28 and TRBJ1-6; D is ambiguous. The CDR3 spans 13 residues. Germline values: CDR1 MDHEN, CDR2 SYDVKM. Between the trimmed V and J ends, which lost 5 bases and 5 bases, there was a span of 7 bases. As DNA, the CDR3 is TGTGCCAGCAGTAGTGTACATAATTCACCCCTCCACTTT. Translating it yields CASSSVHNSPLHF.

The chain carries TRBV15 and TRBJ2-5; D is possibly TRBD1 or TRBD2 (5 bases each). The germline V gene has CDR1 LNHNV and CDR2 YYDKDF (reference sequence). The CDR3 totals 14 residues. V lost 2 bases and J 4 bases, leaving 11 bases between the germline ends. CDR3 loop: CATSRSGLGETQYF. In DNA, the CDR3 is TGTGCCACCAGCAGATCGGGGCTAGGAGAGACCCAGTACTTC.

This chain links TRBV20-1 with TRBJ1-1; weak D call: TRBD1 (5 bases). V was shortened by 3 bases and J by 1 base, with 15 bases between the two germline ends. Germline V CDR1 and CDR2: DFQATT, SNEGSKA (reference sequence). This CDR3 comprises 15 residues. CDR3: CSARPRTLSNTEAFF. The CDR3, as DNA: TGCAGTGCTAGGCCGCGGACACTTTCGAACACTGAAGCTTTCTTT.

This clonotype was observed a few times. The CDR3, as DNA: TGCGCCAGCAGCCAAGATGGGTTTCAGAGCTCCTATAATTCACCCCTCCACTTT. Residues: CASSQDGFQSSYNSPLHF. The chain is built from TRBV4-3 and TRBJ1-6; no definite D call. There are 18 residues in the CDR3. With 0 bases removed from V and 0 bases from J, the gap between germline ends came to 12 bases. CDR1 and CDR2 (germline): LGHNA, YSLEER.

The chain links TRBV12-3 or TRBV12-4 to TRBJ2-3; TRBD1 matches at 8 bases. The V gene end was trimmed by 6 bases and the J gene end by 4 bases; junction bases not matched to a gene: 9. The CDR3 totals 15 residues. Here the CDR3 reads CASSPDQGASDTQYF. Here the CDR3 DNA reads TGTGCCAGCAGCCCCGACCAGGGGGCATCAGATACGCAGTATTTT.